These 21 T cell receptor beta chains were sequenced from one sample in a study of human T cells and chemical hapten exposure. Documented time point: pre-sensitization, week 0. Treatment in this sample: therapeutic diphenylcyclopropenone sensitization with weekly scalp DPC. Using its own MiXCR run on the RACE reads, TCRdb lists one record per CDR3 protein. Among 250,000 or so distinct CDR3 sequences listed, approximately 7.5% were seen once. Material: whole blood, obtained in connection with sensitization to the hapten diphenylcyclopropenone (DPC). These receptors originate from a man aged 18-30 years with alopecia areata. Some clones in this sample may be carry-over from other donors' samples.

This clonotype was seen ten or more times. The gene calls are TRBV10-2 and TRBJ1-2, with D maybe TRBD1 (6 bases). Germline-derived CDR1 and CDR2 are WSHSY and SAAADI. The CDR3 has 13 amino acids. Trimming took off 6 bases at V and 4 bases at J, with 12 bases between the two ends. DNA for the CDR3: TGCGCCAGCAGCCAGCAGGGGTCCTATGGCTACACCTTC. Translating gives CASSQQGSYGYTF.

This clonotype showed up many times. This chain joins TRBV4-3 and TRBJ1-5; D is possibly TRBD1 (5 bases). The V gene's germline CDR1 is LGHNA and CDR2 YSLEER. Trimming cost V 1 base and J 1 base, with 8 bases left between them. The CDR3 consists of 15 residues. The CDR3 spells CASSQATASNQPQHF. Written as DNA, the CDR3 is TGCGCCAGCAGCCAAGCGACAGCAAGCAATCAGCCCCAGCATTTT.

The table lists this clonotype with many counts. The rearrangement joins TRBV20-1 to TRBJ2-5; D gene unclear. Trimming took 5 bases from V and 2 from J, leaving 6 bases between them. The germline CDR1 and CDR2 sequences are DFQATT and SNEGSKA (reference sequence). The CDR3 runs to 11 residues. The CDR3 loop reads CSASRQETQYF. The CDR3 bases are TGCAGTGCTTCTAGACAAGAGACCCAGTACTTC.

This clonotype was recorded a few times. CDR3 nucleotides: TGTGCCAGTAGTCGGGCTAGCGGGGGGTCGGAGACCCAGTACTTC. As protein: CASSRASGGSETQYF. V is TRBV19 and J is TRBJ2-5; 11 bases match TRBD2. Unmatched junction bases numbered 7, after V lost 5 bases and J lost 5 bases. This CDR3 contains 15 residues. Germline V gene lookup returns CDR1 LNHDA and CDR2 SQIVND (reference sequence).

For this clonotype: This may be a read error: a much more frequent sequence differs by one nucleotide. V and J are TRBV11-2 and TRBJ2-3, with a possible D match to TRBD2 (5 bases). CDR1 and CDR2 (germline): SGHAT, FQNNGV. The CDR3 covers 13 residues. V lost 1 base and J 8 bases, leaving 10 bases between the germline ends. As DNA, the CDR3 is TGTGCCAGCAGCTTAGGGGGAGTGGTTACGCAGTATTTT. Translating it yields CASSLGGVVTQYF.

This clonotype was picked up many times. The CDR3 DNA reads as TGTGCCAGCAGCGAAAACAGGGGGCAAGGAGAAAAACTGTTTTTT. The encoded protein is CASSENRGQGEKLFF. The chain carries TRBV7-2 and TRBJ1-4; 9 bases align to TRBD1. Germline CDR1 reads SGHTA; CDR2 reads FQGNSA. V was clipped by 5 bases and J by 8 bases; unmatched bases: 9. The CDR3 sequence is 15 residues long.

The CDR3 DNA reads as TGTGCCAGCAGTTACGTGTCGTTAGATACGCAGTATTTT. Its protein is CASSYVSLDTQYF. This sequence joins TRBV27 and TRBJ2-3; no definite D call. Germline CDR1 MNHEY, CDR2 SMNVEV (reference sequence). This CDR3 is 13 amino acids long. Trimming cost V 4 bases and J 5 bases, with 10 bases left between them.

This chain connects TRBV13 to TRBJ2-1; perhaps TRBD2 as D (5 bases). The CDR3 consists of 14 residues. The V and J ends lost 3 bases and 4 bases respectively, with 10 bases between them. Germline loops: CDR1 PRHDT, CDR2 FYEKMQ (reference sequence). The CDR3 loop is CASSFRGSYNEQFF. The CDR3 DNA follows: TGTGCCAGCAGCTTCCGCGGGTCATACAATGAGCAGTTCTTC.

This clonotype was detected a few times. The chain joins TRBV10-3 to TRBJ2-7; a possible D gene is TRBD1 (5 bases). In germline, CDR1 is ENHRY, CDR2 SYGVKD. Trimming left V 4 bases short and J 4 bases short, with 8 bases between. CDR3 length equals 12 residues. Written as DNA, the CDR3 is TGTGCCATCAGTGCCTCAGGGTACGAGCAGTACGTC. It is translated as CAISASGYEQYV.

The chain's CDR3 is CASSYREGLRGYTF. CDR3 sequence (DNA): TGTGCCAGCAGTTACCGGGAGGGGCTAAGGGGCTACACCTTC. The chain joins TRBV6-5 to TRBJ1-2, with D possibly TRBD1 on 5 matching bases. Per germline, CDR1 MNHEY and CDR2 SVGAGI. Trimming stripped 2 bases from V and 8 bases from J, with 15 bases between. The CDR3 spans 14 residues.

The J gene is TRBJ2-3, the V gene TRBV5-1, with D perhaps matching TRBD2 (5 bases). CDR3 length: 16 residues. The germline V gene encodes CDR1 SGHRS and CDR2 YFSETQ. Deletions cut 2 bases from V and 1 base from J, with 14 bases between. CDR3 coding DNA: TGCGCCAGCAGCTTCAACCAGCGGAGACGCACAGATACGCAGTATTTT. As protein: CASSFNQRRRTDTQYF.

This clonotype has at least ten counts. The V call is TRBV7-3, the J call TRBJ1-1, with 10 bases lining up with TRBD1. V shed 2 bases, J shed 5 bases, and the junction held 2 bases outside the gene matches. There are 14 residues in the CDR3. Germline V CDR1 and CDR2: SGHTA, FQGTGA. The CDR3 nucleotides are TGTGCCAGCAGCTTAGACAGGGGGCGGACTGAAGCTTTCTTT. Its protein product is CASSLDRGRTEAFF.

This sequence joins TRBV6-2 or TRBV6-3 and TRBJ2-3; D perhaps matches TRBD2 (5 bases). The CDR3 is made up of 15 amino acids. With 5 bases removed from V and 0 bases from J, the gap between germline ends came to 12 bases. Germline values: CDR1 MNHEY, CDR2 SVGEGT. The CDR3 bases are TGTGCCAGCAGTCTTAGCGAGACTAGCACAGATACGCAGTATTTT. Translation: CASSLSETSTDTQYF.

The rearrangement joins TRBV11-2 to TRBJ2-6; D uncertain. V lost 5 bases and J 0 bases, leaving 5 bases between the germline ends. Germline CDR1 reads SGHAT; CDR2 reads FQNNGV. The CDR3 has 14 amino acids. CDR3 protein: CASSPNSGANVLTF. The CDR3 DNA reads TGTGCCAGCAGCCCAAACTCTGGGGCCAACGTCCTGACTTTC.

This chain links TRBV18 with TRBJ1-1; possibly TRBD1 for D (6 bases). The V end was cut by 4 bases, the J end by 1 base, with 16 bases between. This CDR3 region has 16 residues. The germline V gene has CDR1 KGHSH and CDR2 LQKENI. Here the CDR3 reads CASSLLPGTKNTEAFF. CDR3 DNA: TGTGCCAGCTCACTCCTGCCCGGGACAAAGAACACTGAAGCTTTCTTT.

V gene TRBV12-3 or TRBV12-4 combines with J gene TRBJ2-5, with 7 bases lining up with TRBD1. Germline trimming cut 6 bases from V and 4 bases from J; bases unmatched to any gene: 11. The CDR3 is 15 residues long. The CDR3 loop reads CASRIGGAGGETQYF. The CDR3 DNA follows: TGTGCCAGCAGGATAGGGGGCGCCGGAGGAGAGACCCAGTACTTC.

The table lists this clonotype with a few counts. J is TRBJ1-2 and V is TRBV11-2, with D possibly TRBD1 on 6 matching bases. The CDR3 is 15 amino acids. The germline CDR1 and CDR2 sequences are SGHAT and FQNNGV. Trimming took off 4 bases at V and 5 bases at J, with 17 bases between the two ends. CDR3 sequence reads: CASSSIRTDEYGYTF. The CDR3 DNA follows: TGTGCCAGCAGCTCCATTCGGACAGACGAGTATGGCTACACCTTC. Full variable domain (missing parts from reference TRBV11-2 and TRBJ1-2): EAGVAQSPRYKIIEKRQSVAFWCNPISGHATLYWYQQILGQGPKLLIQFQNNGVVDDSQLPKDRFSAERLKGVDSTLKIQPAKLEDSAVYLCASSSIRTDEYGYTFGSGTRLTVV.

This clonotype was seen only a few times. The chain employs TRBV3-1 and TRBJ2-3; D perhaps matches TRBD1 (5 bases). Germline V gene data show CDR1 as LGHDT and CDR2 as YNNKEL (reference sequence). V lost 1 base and J lost 13, with 12 bases in between. This CDR3 has 12 residues. CDR3 DNA: TGTGCCAGCAGCCAAGGCAGGGAAGGGGAGTATTTT. Protein: CASSQGREGEYF.

The chain has TRBV4-1 and TRBJ1-5; D unclear. V was pared by 2 bases and J by 0 bases, with 26 bases between. In germline, CDR1 is MGHRA, CDR2 YSYEKL. The CDR3 spans 21 residues. The CDR3 DNA is TGCGCCAGCAGCCAATACGGGTCCGCCAGCCGGACCTCTTATAGCAATCAGCCCCAGCATTTT. This sequence encodes CASSQYGSASRTSYSNQPQHF.

This clonotype was picked up a small number of times. The genes are TRBV12-5 and TRBJ2-3, with D possibly matching TRBD1 (5 bases). The CDR3 contains 14 residues. In germline, CDR1 is LGHNT, CDR2 FRNRAP. V lost 6 bases and J 6 bases, leaving 16 bases between the germline ends. As DNA, the CDR3 is TGTGCTAGTGGCCTCGGACAAGAGTCCGATACGCAGTATTTT. Translated, it gives CASGLGQESDTQYF.

The DNA of the CDR3 is TGTGCCAGTTGCCAGCGGGGGGGCCAAGTCCCCTACGAGCAGTACTTC. Its translation: CASCQRGGQVPYEQYF. The chain is built from TRBV6-6 and TRBJ2-7, with 10 bases aligning to TRBD2. This CDR3 comprises 16 residues. J gave up 2 bases and V 9 bases, and 13 bases lay outside the gene matches. Per the germline V gene, CDR1 is MNHNY and CDR2 is SVGAGI (reference sequence).